What follows are 32 T cell receptor beta chains derived from one specimen sequenced in a study of tumor-infiltrating lymphocytes in primary liver carcinoma. They got blood RNA out of unsorted whole blood and also pulled out germline DNA. Using a constant-region primer together with ProtoScript II reverse transcriptase, TCR beta cDNA was made from about 500 ng of total RNA. Nested multiplex PCR, run for three rounds with slightly modified ARM-PCR, yielded TCR beta libraries. In the first two PCR rounds, TRBV1-TRBV30 forward primers were paired with a C-beta reverse primer, and each round lasted approximately 9 cycles. One entry per CDR3 protein, called by TCRdb with MiXCR from the multiplex PCR reads. Altogether 180,000 or so distinct CDR3 sequences are present, around 60% being singletons, with the ten largest covering approximately 67%. The source material was peripheral blood. These receptors all come from a man in his forties or fifties with primary liver carcinoma and hepatitis B virus infection.

The sample holds a few counts of this clonotype. This sequence joins TRBV29-1 and TRBJ2-1, with D hard to call. Germline-derived CDR1 and CDR2 are SQVTM and ANQGSEA. V was trimmed by 4 bases and J by 4 bases, leaving 5 bases between them. CDR3 size: 11 residues. The CDR3 reads CSVGLYNEQFF. The CDR3 coding sequence is TGCAGCGTTGGGTTATACAATGAGCAGTTCTTC.

With regard to this clonotype: One end of the junction varies from germline; a read error may be responsible. V usage is TRBV6-6 and J usage is TRBJ2-6, with TRBD1 identical over 8 bases. CDR3 length: 17 amino acids. CDR1 and CDR2 from the germline V gene are MNHNY and SVGAGI (reference sequence). The CDR3 is CATSLDRARSGANVLTF. As DNA, the CDR3 is TGTGCCACCAGTTTGGACAGGGCTCGGAGTGGGGCCAACGTCCTGACTTTC.

This clonotype was counted between two and nine times. V is TRBV4-1 and J is TRBJ1-4; D gene unclear. This CDR3 has 15 residues. With 3 bases removed from V and 3 bases from J, the gap between germline ends came to 11 bases. Germline V gives CDR1 MGHRA, CDR2 YSYEKL. The CDR3 region is CASSQPTQANEKLFF. DNA for the CDR3: TGCGCCAGCAGCCAGCCCACCCAGGCTAATGAAAAACTGTTTTTT.

Of note for this clonotype: This may stem from a read error, because a much larger clone lies one nucleotide away. The CDR3 reads CASSQDRGQGSDTQYF. CDR3 coding DNA: TGTGCCAGCAGCCAAGATAGGGGGCAGGGGTCAGATACGCAGTATTTT. The rearrangement uses TRBV4-2 and TRBJ2-3; TRBD1 agrees at 7 bases. The germline V gene has CDR1 LGHNA and CDR2 YNFKEQ. V gave up 0 bases and J gave up 4 bases; unmatched junction bases: 7. The CDR3 loop spans 16 amino acids.

The genes are TRBV7-8 and TRBJ2-1, with 11 bases aligning to TRBD1. The CDR3 is made up of 16 amino acids. Germline CDR1 SGHVS, CDR2 FQNEAQ. V shed 6 bases and J 3 bases; nucleotides not matched to a gene: 7. The CDR3 protein is CASSRTGGDIYNEQFF. CDR3 DNA sequence: TGTGCCAGCAGTAGGACAGGGGGCGACATCTACAATGAGCAGTTCTTC.

To note about this clonotype: A much larger clonotype is one base distant, so this may be a read error. J is TRBJ2-7 and V is TRBV6-5; D uncertain. Germline V CDR1 and CDR2: MNHEY, SVGAGI. Trimming shortened V by 6 bases and J by 8 bases, and 11 bases separated the two germline ends. CDR3 length: 11 residues. Written as DNA, the CDR3 is TGTGCCAGCAGCCGCCATGGCAAGCAGTACTTC. It translates to CASSRHGKQYF.

The chain joins TRBV7-8 to TRBJ2-1; D remains unclear. Deletions cut 1 base from V and 9 bases from J, with 4 bases between. The CDR3 is 11 amino acids. CDR1 and CDR2 (germline): SGHVS, FQNEAQ. CDR3 protein: CASSLVFEQFF. DNA for the CDR3: TGTGCCAGCAGCTTAGTTTTTGAGCAGTTCTTC. Together with reference TRBV7-8 and TRBJ2-1, the CDR3 gives the full variable domain: GAGVSQSPRYKVAKRGQDVALRCDPISGHVSLFWYQQALGQGPEFLTYFQNEAQLDKSGLPSDRFFAERPEGSVSTLKIQRTQQEDSAVYLCASSLVFEQFFGPGTRLTVL.

The rearrangement joins TRBV4-1 to TRBJ2-7, with D perhaps matching TRBD1 or TRBD2 (5 bases each). Germline values: CDR1 MGHRA, CDR2 YSYEKL. Trimming stripped 4 bases from V and 6 bases from J, with 19 bases between. CDR3 length: 15 amino acids. Here the CDR3 reads CASSPPRGCGSEQYF. The CDR3 nucleotides read TGCGCCAGCAGCCCACCTAGGGGTTGTGGGAGCGAGCAGTACTTC.

This clonotype was detected many times. The chain has TRBV6-1 and TRBJ2-2; D not certain. The germline gives CDR1 MNHNS, CDR2 SASEGT. The CDR3 is 13 residues long. V lost 7 bases to trimming and J lost 2 bases, with 8 bases between them. The CDR3 spells CASTPSNTGELFF. Written as DNA, the CDR3 is TGTGCCAGCACCCCCTCAAACACCGGGGAGCTGTTTTTT.

Details on this clonotype: One end of the junction fails to match germline, which may point to a read error. V gene TRBV11-3 combines with J gene TRBJ2-3; D is uncertain. The CDR3 is 13 residues long. Germline V CDR1 and CDR2: SGHNT, YENEEA. In DNA form, the CDR3 reads TGTGCCAACAGCTTAGATCTGGTAGATACGCAGTTTTTT. It yields the protein CANSLDLVDTQFF.

There are a few counts of this clonotype. A much larger clone differs by one base, so this may be a read error. The CDR3 loop reads CASVSREAANYGYTF. The CDR3 DNA reads TGTGCCAGCGTCTCTCGTGAGGCAGCTAACTATGGCTACACCTTC. The chain recombines TRBV11-2 with TRBJ1-2; D not certain. Looked up from germline, CDR1 is SGHAT and CDR2 is FQNNGV. The CDR3 has 15 residues. The V end was cut by 8 bases, the J end by 0 bases, with 16 bases between. Drawing the rest from reference TRBV11-2 and TRBJ1-2, the complete variable domain is EAGVAQSPRYKIIEKRQSVAFWCNPISGHATLYWYQQILGQGPKLLIQFQNNGVVDDSQLPKDRFSAERLKGVDSTLKIQPAKLEDSAVYLCASVSREAANYGYTFGSGTRLTVV.

Ten or more counts support this clonotype. V gene TRBV29-1 combines with J gene TRBJ1-5; D is unresolved. Germline V gene data show CDR1 as SQVTM and CDR2 as ANQGSEA. The ends were cut back, 4 bases at V and 8 bases at J, with 15 bases in the middle. CDR3 length equals 13 residues. This CDR3 is CSVAGALSEPQHF. The CDR3 DNA reads as TGCAGCGTTGCAGGAGCCTTGAGTGAGCCCCAGCATTTT.

This clonotype was found a few times. This chain joins TRBV6-1 and TRBJ2-3, with TRBD1 as a possible D gene (5 bases). This CDR3 comprises 13 residues. Germline CDR1 reads MNHNS; CDR2 reads SASEGT. V lost 1 base to trimming and J lost 8 bases, with 10 bases between them. CDR3 in amino acids: CASSEEKGVTQYF. The CDR3 nucleotides are TGTGCCAGCAGTGAAGAGAAAGGGGTTACGCAGTATTTT.

This clonotype was recorded many times. The rearrangement uses TRBV6-5 and TRBJ2-7; D is ambiguous. The CDR3 spans 12 residues. Per germline, CDR1 MNHEY and CDR2 SVGAGI. The ends were cut back, 6 bases at V and 2 bases at J, with 8 bases in the middle. The CDR3 sequence is CASRDRAYEQYF. In DNA, the CDR3 is TGTGCCAGCAGAGACCGGGCCTACGAGCAGTACTTC.

The J gene is TRBJ2-3, the V gene TRBV6-6; D perhaps matches TRBD2 (7 bases). Germline CDR1 reads MNHNY; CDR2 reads SVGAGI (reference sequence). V lost 6 bases, J lost 5 bases, and 27 bases lay in between. The CDR3 is 18 amino acids. CDR3 amino acids: CASSSVKGGGLLEDTQYF. CDR3 coding DNA: TGTGCCAGCAGCTCGGTCAAGGGGGGAGGGCTATTAGAAGATACGCAGTATTTT.

The gene calls are TRBV29-1 and TRBJ2-7, with D possibly TRBD2 on 6 matching bases. With 5 bases removed from V and 5 bases from J, the gap between germline ends came to 13 bases. Germline loops: CDR1 SQVTM, CDR2 ANQGSEA. This CDR3 has 12 residues. This CDR3 is CSVWGDWDEQYF. CDR3 nucleotides: TGCAGCGTTTGGGGGGACTGGGACGAGCAGTACTTC.

Comment on this clonotype: Just one base apart from a much larger clone, this may be a read error. V gene TRBV14 combines with J gene TRBJ2-3; TRBD2 might be the D (6 bases). The CDR3 loop spans 15 amino acids. CDR1 and CDR2 from the germline V gene are SGHDN and FVKESK. CDR3 sequence (DNA): TGTGCCAGCAGCCAAGATTACGGGAGTACAGATACGCATTATTTT. This encodes CASSQDYGSTDTHYF.

As regards this clonotype: A junction boundary mismatches the germline segment, possibly from a read error. The chain recombines TRBV6-5 with TRBJ2-6; the D gene is possibly TRBD1 (5 bases). Looked up from germline, CDR1 is MNHEY and CDR2 is SVGAGI. The CDR3 totals 15 residues. The CDR3 nucleotides read TGTGCCAGCAGCCAACAGTTCTCTGGGGCCAACGTCCTGGCTTTC. It yields the protein CASSQQFSGANVLAF.

The CDR3 loop is CATQDNSNQPQHF. The CDR3 region has the DNA TGTGCCACCCAGGACAATAGCAATCAGCCCCAGCATTTT. V usage is TRBV10-3 and J usage is TRBJ1-5, with D perhaps matching TRBD1 (5 bases). This CDR3 is built from 13 residues. V was cut by 10 bases and J by 0 bases, with 10 bases left in between. Germline CDR1 reads ENHRY; CDR2 reads SYGVKD.

Of note for this clonotype: Being one base from a much bigger clone, this may be a read error. This rearrangement joins TRBV29-1 to TRBJ2-1; 8 bases align to TRBD2. Trimming took 3 bases from V and 0 from J; bases not matched to a gene: 1. The CDR3 runs 14 residues. CDR1 and CDR2 from the germline V gene are SQVTM and ANQGSEA. The DNA for the CDR3 is TGCAGCGTTGATGGGACTAGCTCCTACAATGAGCAGTTCTTC. Its protein product is CSVDGTSSYNEQFF.

The gene calls are TRBV11-2 and TRBJ2-3; 10 bases are shared with TRBD2. Germline trimming cut 11 bases from V and 4 bases from J; bases unmatched to any gene: 15. The CDR3 covers 16 residues. Germline-derived CDR1 and CDR2 are SGHAT and FQNNGV. The DNA of the CDR3 is TGTGCCGGCGGCTTAGGTCGAGCGGGAGGGGCAGATACGCAGTATTTT. This encodes CAGGLGRAGGADTQYF.

V gene TRBV11-2 combines with J gene TRBJ2-1; D unresolved. Trimming pared 5 bases from V and 6 bases from J, leaving 20 bases between. Germline V gene data show CDR1 as SGHAT and CDR2 as FQNNGV. CDR3 size: 16 residues. The DNA for the CDR3 is TGTGCCAGCAGCCCACATCAAGTTGACACCTCCAATGAGCAGTTCTTC. Translated: CASSPHQVDTSNEQFF. The entire variable domain, with the rest obtained from reference TRBV11-2 and TRBJ2-1, is as follows: EAGVAQSPRYKIIEKRQSVAFWCNPISGHATLYWYQQILGQGPKLLIQFQNNGVVDDSQLPKDRFSAERLKGVDSTLKIQPAKLEDSAVYLCASSPHQVDTSNEQFFGPGTRLTVL.

The J gene is TRBJ2-7, the V gene TRBV11-2; D perhaps matches TRBD2 (6 bases). Between the trimmed V and J ends, which lost 2 bases and 0 bases, there was a span of 11 bases. Germline assignment: CDR1 SGHAT and CDR2 FQNNGV. This CDR3 has 15 residues. CDR3 in amino acids: CASSLTGESSYEQYF. The CDR3 region has the DNA TGTGCCAGCAGCTTAACGGGGGAGAGCTCCTACGAGCAGTACTTC.

This sequence joins TRBV5-1 and TRBJ2-6; D not resolved. The germline CDR1 and CDR2 sequences are SGHRS and YFSETQ. The CDR3 has 16 amino acids. V was cut by 4 bases and J by 4 bases, with 15 bases left in between. The DNA for the CDR3 is TGCGCCAGCAGCCCTTTGAGTTGGGGAGGGGCCAACGTCCTGACTTTC. Residues: CASSPLSWGGANVLTF.

CDR3 sequence (DNA): TGTGCCAGCAGTTTAGCAACGGGACTAGGGGATACGCAGTATTTT. Amino acids: CASSLATGLGDTQYF. The gene calls are TRBV12-3 or TRBV12-4 and TRBJ2-3; TRBD2 aligns across 8 bases. V shed 0 bases, J shed 6 bases, and the junction held 5 bases outside the gene matches. The CDR3 contains 15 residues.

The chain carries TRBV11-2 and TRBJ2-7; 14 bases match TRBD2. The V gene's germline CDR1 is SGHAT and CDR2 FQNNGV. V shed 7 bases, J shed 11 bases, and the junction held 10 bases outside the gene matches. CDR3 length equals 14 residues. Here the CDR3 DNA reads TGTGCCAGCAACTCGGGACTAGCGGGAGAGTCTAAGTACTTC. Translated: CASNSGLAGESKYF.

The chain recombines TRBV29-1 with TRBJ1-1; D is possibly TRBD1 (5 bases). Looked up from germline, CDR1 is SQVTM and CDR2 is ANQGSEA. The V gene lost 6 bases and the J gene lost 4 bases, with 15 bases spanning the gap. The CDR3 is 13 amino acids. The CDR3 DNA reads TGCAGCGTAGTCGGGGCCGGGAGCACTGAAGCTTTCTTT. This gives the protein CSVVGAGSTEAFF.

This clonotype came up many times. The V call is TRBV11-2, the J call TRBJ1-2; a weak D match, TRBD1 (5 bases). CDR1 is SGHAT, CDR2 FQNNGV, per germline. This CDR3 comprises 16 residues. The V gene lost 0 bases and the J gene lost 4 bases, with 15 bases spanning the gap. In nucleotides, the CDR3 is TGTGCCAGCAGCTTAGATCTAGGGACCGCCACCTATGGCTACACCTTC. Its protein product is CASSLDLGTATYGYTF.

This clonotype was found once. Relative to the germline gene, one junction end is altered; a read error may explain this. V usage is TRBV11-2 and J usage is TRBJ2-7, with 7 bases lining up with TRBD2. The CDR3 is 19 residues long. Germline-derived CDR1 and CDR2 are SGHAT and FQNNGV. CDR3 nucleotide sequence: TGTGCTAGCAGCTTAGTGTTCGCGGGGATTAGCGGGCACTCCTACGAGCAGTACTTC. Protein sequence: CASSLVFAGISGHSYEQYF. Combining the CDR3 with reference TRBV11-2 and TRBJ2-7 gives the whole variable domain EAGVAQSPRYKIIEKRQSVAFWCNPISGHATLYWYQQILGQGPKLLIQFQNNGVVDDSQLPKDRFSAERLKGVDSTLKIQPAKLEDSAVYLCASSLVFAGISGHSYEQYFGPGTRLTVT.

For this clonotype: One end of the junction does not line up with germline, which may come from a read error. The chain recombines TRBV4-1 with TRBJ2-3; weak D call: TRBD2 (6 bases). The CDR3 has 12 amino acids. Germline V CDR1 and CDR2: MGHRA, YSYEKL. The CDR3 region is CASSQWGDTHYF. The DNA of the CDR3 is TGCGCCAGCAGCCAGTGGGGGGATACGCATTATTTT.

With respect to this clonotype: A much more abundant neighbour one base away suggests this may be a read error. V usage is TRBV11-3 and J usage is TRBJ2-2; D might be TRBD2 (6 bases). CDR1 is SGHNT, CDR2 YENEEA, per germline. V was cut by 8 bases and J by 7 bases, with 14 bases left in between. The CDR3 extends over 13 amino acids. The CDR3 DNA sequence: TGTGCCAGCGGCCGGGACTTATACGGGGAGCTGTTTTTT. It translates to CASGRDLYGELFF.

V gene TRBV10-2 combines with J gene TRBJ2-3; D not resolved. Trimming removed 6 bases from V and 2 bases from J, with 12 bases in between. The CDR3 spans 14 residues. Germline CDR1 and CDR2: WSHSY and SAAADI. CDR3 in amino acids: CASSPTAITDTQYF. The CDR3 DNA reads as TGCGCCAGCAGCCCAACTGCTATCACAGATACGCAGTATTTT.